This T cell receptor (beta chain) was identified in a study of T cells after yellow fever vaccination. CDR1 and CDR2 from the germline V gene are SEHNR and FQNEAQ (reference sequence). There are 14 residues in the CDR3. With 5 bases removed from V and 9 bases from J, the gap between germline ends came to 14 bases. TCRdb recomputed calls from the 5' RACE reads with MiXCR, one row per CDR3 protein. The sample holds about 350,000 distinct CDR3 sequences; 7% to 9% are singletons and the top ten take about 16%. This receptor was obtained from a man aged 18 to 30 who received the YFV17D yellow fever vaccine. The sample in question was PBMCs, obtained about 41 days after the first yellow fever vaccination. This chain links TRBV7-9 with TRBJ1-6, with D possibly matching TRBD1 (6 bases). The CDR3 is CASSLGQRLSPLHF. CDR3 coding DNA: TGTGCCAGCAGCCTAGGACAGCGACTTTCACCCCTCCACTTT.